Here is one T cell receptor beta chain with its context. Its matching antigen is unknown. CDR1 and CDR2 (germline): MNHNY, SVGAGI (reference sequence). The V end was cut by 4 bases, the J end by 4 bases, with 11 bases between. The CDR3 loop spans 14 amino acids. Primers used in a second PCR of roughly 6 to 12 cycles were a sample-barcoded 5' primer and a J-beta primer mix. One entry per CDR3 protein results from TCRdb running MiXCR on the 5' RACE reads. The table records approximately 770,000 distinct CDR3 sequences, roughly 64% of them present only once. This record belongs to a study of blood T cells in healthy people across ages. Findings of the study overall: Age brought a roughly linear fall in TCR beta diversity measured per million T cells.

Input material: blood. The receptor was isolated from a man aged 25 to 45 in good health. The chain recombines TRBV6-6 with TRBJ2-1, with D tentatively TRBD1 (6 bases). For the CDR3, the DNA is TGTGCCAGCAGTTCGGCAGGGGAATACAATGAGCAGTTCTTC. This codes for CASSSAGEYNEQFF.